Listed here are 2 T cell receptor beta chains from one sample, sequenced in a study of cytomegalovirus exposure and HLA in healthy donors. Measured with immunoSEQ multiplex PCR; TCRdb has only the in-frame clones, and not every one. The sample has about 21,000 clones, about 97% seen once. Sequenced sample: PBMCs. The receptors shown here come from a man between 25 and 39 years old in good health and CMV-seropositive.

The chain combines TRBV9 with TRBJ2-3; D might be TRBD1 (5 bases). CDR1 is SGDLS, CDR2 YYNGEE, per germline. Between the trimmed V and J ends, which lost 2 bases and 0 bases, there was a span of 10 bases. The CDR3 totals 15 residues. The CDR3: CASSVGAVSTDTQYF. CDR3 bases: TGTGCCAGCAGCGTTGGGGCTGTTAGCACAGATACGCAGTATTTT.

DNA for the CDR3: TGCGCCAGCAGCCAAGATACAGGTATTGGGGCCAACGTCCTGACTTTC. Translating gives CASSQDTGIGANVLTF. The genes are TRBV4-3 and TRBJ2-6; D may be TRBD1 (5 bases). The germline CDR1 and CDR2 sequences are LGHNA and YSLEER. The germline V and J ends were trimmed by 0 bases and 3 bases, with 9 bases remaining between them. The CDR3 length is 16 residues.